The 9 T cell receptor beta chains below come from one sample, sequenced in a study of radiotherapy plus CTLA-4 blockade in lung cancer. Assay used: immunoSEQ multiplex PCR; TCRdb lists only in-frame clones, some missing. The repertoire holds approximately 28,000 clones, around three quarters seen once, with over 15% in the top ten. The source was peripheral blood, collected from a patient treated with radiotherapy plus ipilimumab. These receptors were obtained from a human donor with non-small cell lung cancer that progressed on radiotherapy plus ipilimumab.

The chain links TRBV28 to TRBJ2-3; the D gene is possibly TRBD2 (5 bases). The V gene lost 3 bases and the J gene lost 6 bases, with 16 bases spanning the gap. The CDR3 extends over 15 amino acids. Germline V gene data show CDR1 as MDHEN and CDR2 as SYDVKM. CDR3 protein: CASSFGLSGKDTQYF. CDR3 DNA sequence: TGTGCCAGCAGTTTTGGTTTATCGGGGAAGGATACGCAGTATTTT.

This chain's CDR3 is CASSFSAAYNEQFF. In DNA, the CDR3 is TGTGCCAGCAGTTTTTCGGCGGCCTACAATGAGCAGTTCTTC. This chain uses TRBV28 with TRBJ2-1; D uncertain. Looked up from germline, CDR1 is MDHEN and CDR2 is SYDVKM. The CDR3 has 14 residues. V was trimmed by 3 bases and J by 2 bases, leaving 8 bases between them.

The V and J genes are TRBV5-1 and TRBJ2-7; maybe TRBD2 (6 bases). CDR1 SGHRS and CDR2 YFSETQ come from the germline V gene. The CDR3 has 14 amino acids. V was pared by 2 bases and J by 3 bases, with 12 bases between. CDR3 nucleotide sequence: TGCGCCAGCAGCTTCCAGGGAGGACTCTACGAGCAGTACTTC. It is translated as CASSFQGGLYEQYF.

The chain has TRBV30 and TRBJ1-4, with D hard to call. V was pared by 4 bases and J by 16 bases, with 16 bases between. The CDR3 consists of 11 residues. Germline V gives CDR1 GTSNPN, CDR2 SVGIG (reference sequence). The CDR3 region is CAWKRDSRTFF. CDR3 coding DNA: TGTGCCTGGAAACGGGATTCTCGGACGTTTTTT.

The J gene is TRBJ2-7, the V gene TRBV28; D is unclear. The V end was cut by 4 bases, the J end by 3 bases, with 4 bases between. This CDR3 is built from 11 residues. Germline V gene lookup returns CDR1 MDHEN and CDR2 SYDVKM. The CDR3 bases are TGTGCCAGCAGTTCGTACTACGAGCAGTACTTC. Translated: CASSSYYEQYF.

This chain links TRBV6-1 with TRBJ2-7; 8 nucleotides line up with TRBD1. The CDR3 has 16 amino acids. Germline V gene data show CDR1 as MNHNS and CDR2 as SASEGT. The V and J ends lost 2 bases and 0 bases, in that order; junction bases with no gene match: 6. The CDR3 DNA sequence: TGTGCCAGCAGTGAATGGGGGACAGGCAGCTCCTACGAGCAGTACTTC. Amino acid sequence: CASSEWGTGSSYEQYF.

The rearrangement links TRBV5-5 to TRBJ1-5; unclear D gene. The CDR3 length is 13 residues. Germline V CDR1 and CDR2: SGHKS, YYEKEE (reference sequence). Trimming took 0 bases from V and 1 from J, leaving 2 bases between them. Here the CDR3 reads CASSLESNQPQHF. CDR3 in DNA: TGTGCCAGCAGCTTGGAAAGCAATCAGCCCCAGCATTTT.

This clone has only one observation. The genes are TRBV4-2 and TRBJ2-1; the match to TRBD2 covers 7 bases. In germline, CDR1 is LGHNA, CDR2 YNFKEQ. The CDR3 loop spans 17 amino acids. Unmatched junction bases numbered 15, after V lost 0 bases and J lost 10 bases. DNA of the CDR3: TGTGCCAGCAGCCAAGATCCCAGCGGGAACCCCTGGGGGGAGCAGTTCTTC. It codes for CASSQDPSGNPWGEQFF.

This chain links TRBV19 with TRBJ2-5; D remains ambiguous. V dropped 0 bases and J dropped 6 bases, with 8 bases sitting between them. The CDR3 runs 13 residues. Germline lookup yields CDR1 LNHDA and CDR2 SQIVND (reference sequence). The CDR3: CASSIDKGQTQYF. CDR3 DNA: TGTGCCAGTAGTATAGATAAGGGTCAGACCCAGTACTTC.